This entry lists 6 T cell receptor beta chains sequenced from one sample in a study of shared clonotypes between healthy human individuals. Naive CD8 isolation took CD45RO-negative cells positively selected for CCR7 and excluded terminally differentiated effector memory CD45RA+ cells. Produced via immunoSEQ multiplex PCR; TCRdb's table is partial and in-frame only. The sample has around 2,000,000 clones, approximately 94% seen once; the top ten hold under 1.5%. The sequenced material came from naive CD8+ T cells sorted from blood. Source of these receptors: a man younger than 35 in good health.

The chain has TRBV9 and TRBJ1-4, with 9 nucleotides matching TRBD1. From germline, CDR1 is SGDLS and CDR2 YYNGEE. This CDR3 comprises 16 residues. V lost 4 bases to trimming and J lost 4 bases; unmatched junction nucleotides: 8. The CDR3 nucleotides are TGTGCCAGCAGCACACTGGGACAGGGACTTAATGAAAAACTGTTTTTT. Encoded protein: CASSTLGQGLNEKLFF. Combining the CDR3 with reference TRBV9 and TRBJ1-4 gives the whole variable domain DSGVTQTPKHLITATGQRVTLRCSPRSGDLSVYWYQQSLDQGLQFLIQYYNGEERAKGNILERFSAQQFPDLHSELNLSSLELGDSALYFCASSTLGQGLNEKLFFGSGTQLSVL.

The CDR3: CASSLQGAGELFF. CDR3 nucleotide sequence: TGTGCCAGCAGCTTACAGGGGGCCGGGGAGCTGTTTTTT. The rearrangement links TRBV13 to TRBJ2-2; TRBD1 matches at 7 bases. Germline V gene lookup returns CDR1 PRHDT and CDR2 FYEKMQ (reference sequence). The J segment lost 6 bases and the V segment lost 2 bases, leaving 0 bases of the junction unmatched. This CDR3 spans 13 amino acids.

V is TRBV5-1 and J is TRBJ1-2, with D tentatively TRBD1 (6 bases). The CDR3 runs 17 residues. In germline, CDR1 is SGHRS, CDR2 YFSETQ. The V and J ends lost 0 bases and 1 base respectively, with 16 bases between them. The CDR3 spells CASSLAPTGRDNYGYTF. The CDR3 DNA sequence: TGCGCCAGCAGCTTGGCCCCGACAGGACGGGATAACTATGGCTACACCTTC.

The rearrangement uses TRBV7-9 and TRBJ2-1; 7 nucleotides line up with TRBD2. CDR1 and CDR2 from the germline V gene are SEHNR and FQNEAQ (reference sequence). V shed 5 bases and J 3 bases; nucleotides not matched to a gene: 7. The CDR3 loop spans 15 amino acids. The DNA of the CDR3 is TGTGCCAGCAGCCCGCGGGAGATCCTCTACAATGAGCAGTTCTTC. Amino acids: CASSPREILYNEQFF.

The gene calls are TRBV7-2 and TRBJ2-5; D gene unclear. This CDR3 is built from 15 residues. Germline lookup yields CDR1 SGHTA and CDR2 FQGNSA. Deletions cut 4 bases from V and 0 bases from J, with 12 bases between. For the CDR3, the DNA is TGTGCCAGCAGCTCAGGCTTGGGGAACCAAGAGACCCAGTACTTC. It specifies CASSSGLGNQETQYF. The whole variable domain, remainder taken from reference TRBV7-2 and TRBJ2-5, is GAGVSQSPSNKVTEKGKDVELRCDPISGHTALYWYRQSLGQGLEFLIYFQGNSAPDKSGLPSDRFSAERTGGSVSTLTIQRTQQEDSAVYLCASSSGLGNQETQYFGPGTRLLVL.

This chain joins TRBV5-4 and TRBJ2-1; D is uncertain. V dropped 1 base and J dropped 10 bases, with 12 bases sitting between them. The CDR3 is made up of 13 amino acids. Germline lookup yields CDR1 SGHNT and CDR2 YYREEE (reference sequence). As DNA, the CDR3 is TGTGCCAGCAGCTTGTGGGGAACTGAAGAGCAGTTCTTC. Amino acid sequence: CASSLWGTEEQFF.